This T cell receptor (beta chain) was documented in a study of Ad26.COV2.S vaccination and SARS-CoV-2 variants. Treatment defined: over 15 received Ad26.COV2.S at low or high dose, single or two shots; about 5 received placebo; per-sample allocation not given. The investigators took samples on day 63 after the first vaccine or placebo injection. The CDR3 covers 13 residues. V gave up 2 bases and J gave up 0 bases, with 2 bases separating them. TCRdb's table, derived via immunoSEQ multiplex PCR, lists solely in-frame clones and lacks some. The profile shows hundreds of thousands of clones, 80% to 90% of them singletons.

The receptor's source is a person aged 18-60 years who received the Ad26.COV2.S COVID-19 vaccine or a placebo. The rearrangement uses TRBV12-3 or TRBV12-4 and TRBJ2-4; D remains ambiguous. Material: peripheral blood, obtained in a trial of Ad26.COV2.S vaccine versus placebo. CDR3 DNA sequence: TGTGCCAGCAGTTTACTAGCCAAAAACATTCAGTACTTC. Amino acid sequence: CASSLLAKNIQYF.